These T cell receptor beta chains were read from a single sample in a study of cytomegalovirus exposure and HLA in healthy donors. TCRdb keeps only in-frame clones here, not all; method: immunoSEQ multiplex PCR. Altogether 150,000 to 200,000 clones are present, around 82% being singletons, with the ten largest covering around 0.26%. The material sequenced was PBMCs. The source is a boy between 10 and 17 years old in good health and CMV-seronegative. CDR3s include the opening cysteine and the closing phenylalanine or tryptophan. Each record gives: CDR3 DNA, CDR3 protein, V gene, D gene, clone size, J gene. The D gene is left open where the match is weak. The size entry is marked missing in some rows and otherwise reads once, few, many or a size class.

TGTGCCAGCAGCCAAGGGACGGAGAAAGGGGACTACGAGCAGTACTTC	CASSQGTEKGDYEQYF	TRBV14	.	.	TRBJ2-7
TGTGCCAGCAGCCGGACTGGGGAAAACACCATATATTTT	CASSRTGENTIYF	TRBV5-4	.	.	TRBJ1-3
TGTGCCAGCAGCGTAGGAGGAATCAATCAGCCCCAGCATTTT	CASSVGGINQPQHF	TRBV9	.	.	TRBJ1-5
TGCGCCAGCAGCGGAATGACAGGGGACAACTCCTTCTCTGGAAACACCATATATTTT	CASSGMTGDNSFSGNTIYF	TRBV5-1	TRBD1	few	TRBJ1-3
TGTGCCAGCAGCCACGGGACAGGGGCCACAGATACGCAGTATTTT	CASSHGTGATDTQYF	TRBV6-5	TRBD1	.	TRBJ2-3
TGTGCCATCAGTGAATTACAGGGCCAGCGGGAGACCCAGTACTTC	CAISELQGQRETQYF	TRBV10-3	.	.	TRBJ2-5
TGTGCCAGCAGTTTTACAGGTCTTACTAACATTCAGTACTTC	CASSFTGLTNIQYF	TRBV6-5	.	.	TRBJ2-4
TGTGCCAGCAGTTTACTGATAACGGGCTACGAGCAGTACTTC	CASSLLITGYEQYF	TRBV27	.	.	TRBJ2-7
TGCGCCAGCAGCTTTCTGGGGCTAGAGGAAAAACTGTTTTTT	CASSFLGLEEKLFF	TRBV5-1	.	.	TRBJ1-4
TGCGCCAGCAGGCAGGGCTTCCAAGAGACCCAGTACTTC	CASRQGFQETQYF	TRBV5-1	.	once	TRBJ2-5
TGTGCCAGCAGTGTTCGTCAGGGTGTAAACTACGAGCAGTACTTC	CASSVRQGVNYEQYF	TRBV6-1	.	few	TRBJ2-7
TGTGCCAGCAGCTTAGCCGGGGAAGCTTTCTTT	CASSLAGEAFF	TRBV7-8	.	.	TRBJ1-1
TGTGCCAGCAGCTTATTGGCAACCTCCTTTAACTATGGCTACACCTTC	CASSLLATSFNYGYTF	TRBV13	.	.	TRBJ1-2
TGTGCCAGCAGTTACCGGCGGACCTACGAGCAGTACTTC	CASSYRRTYEQYF	TRBV27	.	.	TRBJ2-7
TGCGCCAGCAGTGCAAGTAGCGCGGGGAGCTCCTACGAGCAGTACTTC	CASSASSAGSSYEQYF	TRBV10-2	.	.	TRBJ2-7
TGTGCCAGCAGTTACGGGGGCCCGGCAGGGAACTATGGCTACACCTTC	CASSYGGPAGNYGYTF	TRBV6-5	.	.	TRBJ1-2